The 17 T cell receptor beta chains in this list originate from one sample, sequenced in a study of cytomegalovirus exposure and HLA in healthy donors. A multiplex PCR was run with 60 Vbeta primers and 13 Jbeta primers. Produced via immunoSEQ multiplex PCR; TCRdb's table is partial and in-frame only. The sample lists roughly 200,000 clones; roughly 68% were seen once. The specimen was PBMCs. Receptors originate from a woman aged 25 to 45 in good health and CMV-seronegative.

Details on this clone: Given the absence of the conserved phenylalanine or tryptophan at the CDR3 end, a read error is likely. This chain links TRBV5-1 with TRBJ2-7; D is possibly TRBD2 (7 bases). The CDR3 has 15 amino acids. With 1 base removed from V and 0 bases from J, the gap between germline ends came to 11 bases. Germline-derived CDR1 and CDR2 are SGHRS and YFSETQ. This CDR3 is CASSLRAGASYEQYL. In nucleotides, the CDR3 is TGCGCCAGCAGCTTGCGCGCGGGGGCCTCCTACGAGCAGTACCTC.

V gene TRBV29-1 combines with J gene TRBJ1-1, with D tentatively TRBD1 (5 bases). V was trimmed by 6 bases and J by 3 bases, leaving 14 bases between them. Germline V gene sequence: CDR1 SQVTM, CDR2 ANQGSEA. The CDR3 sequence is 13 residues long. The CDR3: CSVSPREDTEAFF. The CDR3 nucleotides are TGCAGCGTATCCCCCAGGGAGGACACTGAAGCTTTCTTT.

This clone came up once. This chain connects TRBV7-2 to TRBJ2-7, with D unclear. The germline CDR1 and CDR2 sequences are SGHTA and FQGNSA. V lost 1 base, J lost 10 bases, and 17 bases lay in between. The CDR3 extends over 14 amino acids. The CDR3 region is CASSLESQSGSQYF. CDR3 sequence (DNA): TGTGCCAGCAGCTTAGAGTCCCAGTCAGGATCTCAGTACTTC.

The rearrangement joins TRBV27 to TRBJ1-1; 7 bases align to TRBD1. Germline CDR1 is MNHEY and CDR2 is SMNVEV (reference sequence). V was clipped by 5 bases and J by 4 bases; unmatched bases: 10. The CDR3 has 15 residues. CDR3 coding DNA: TGTGCCAGCAGTGCGATACAGGGGAGAGCCACTGAAGCTTTCTTT. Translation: CASSAIQGRATEAFF.

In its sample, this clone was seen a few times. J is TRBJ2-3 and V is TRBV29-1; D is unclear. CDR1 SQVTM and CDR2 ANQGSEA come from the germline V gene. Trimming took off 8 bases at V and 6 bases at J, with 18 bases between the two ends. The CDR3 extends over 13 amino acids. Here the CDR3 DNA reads TGCAGCTCAAGCGTTACGTATGGGGATACGCAGTATTTT. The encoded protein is CSSSVTYGDTQYF.

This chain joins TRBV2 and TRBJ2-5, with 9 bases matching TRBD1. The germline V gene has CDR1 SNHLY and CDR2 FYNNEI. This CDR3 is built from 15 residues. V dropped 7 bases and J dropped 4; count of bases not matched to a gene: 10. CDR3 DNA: TGTGCCAGCACGGGACAGGGACTCTCTATAGAGACCCAGTACTTC. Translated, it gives CASTGQGLSIETQYF.

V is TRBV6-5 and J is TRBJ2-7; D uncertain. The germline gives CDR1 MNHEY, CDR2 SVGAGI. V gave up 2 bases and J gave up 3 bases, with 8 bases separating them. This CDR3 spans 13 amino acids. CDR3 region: CASSYGRYYEQYF. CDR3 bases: TGTGCCAGCAGTTACGGGCGATACTACGAGCAGTACTTC.

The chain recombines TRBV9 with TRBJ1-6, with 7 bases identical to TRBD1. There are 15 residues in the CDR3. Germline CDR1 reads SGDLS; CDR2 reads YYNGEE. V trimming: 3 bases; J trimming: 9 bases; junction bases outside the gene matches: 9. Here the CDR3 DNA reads TGTGCCAGCAGCGAAACGACAGGGCAGATTTCACCCCTCCACTTT. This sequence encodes CASSETTGQISPLHF.

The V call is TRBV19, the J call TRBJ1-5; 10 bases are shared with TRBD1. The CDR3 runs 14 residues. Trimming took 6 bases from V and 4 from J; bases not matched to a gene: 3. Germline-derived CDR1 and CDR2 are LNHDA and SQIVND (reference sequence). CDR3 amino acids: CASRTGGWNQPQHF. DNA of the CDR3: TGTGCCAGTAGGACAGGGGGCTGGAATCAGCCCCAGCATTTT.

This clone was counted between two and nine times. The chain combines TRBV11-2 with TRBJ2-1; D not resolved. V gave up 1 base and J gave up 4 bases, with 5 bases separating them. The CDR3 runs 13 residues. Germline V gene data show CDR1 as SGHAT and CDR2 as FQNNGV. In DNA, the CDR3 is TGTGCCAGCAGCTTAGTCTCGTACAATGAGCAGTTCTTC. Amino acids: CASSLVSYNEQFF.

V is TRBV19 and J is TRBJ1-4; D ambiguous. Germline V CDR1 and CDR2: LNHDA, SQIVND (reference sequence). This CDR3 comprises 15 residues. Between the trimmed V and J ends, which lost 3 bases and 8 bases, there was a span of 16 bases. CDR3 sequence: CASSIPRSSREKLFF. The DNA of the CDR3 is TGTGCCAGTAGTATCCCCCGGTCATCCCGGGAAAAACTGTTTTTT.

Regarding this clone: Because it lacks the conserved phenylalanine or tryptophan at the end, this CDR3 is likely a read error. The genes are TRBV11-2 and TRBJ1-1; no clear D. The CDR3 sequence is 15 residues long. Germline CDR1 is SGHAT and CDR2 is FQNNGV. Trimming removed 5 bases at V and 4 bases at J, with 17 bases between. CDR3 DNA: TGTGCCAGCAGCCACCTCCTTGGGAGTCGCACTGAAGCTTTCTCT. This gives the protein CASSHLLGSRTEAFS.

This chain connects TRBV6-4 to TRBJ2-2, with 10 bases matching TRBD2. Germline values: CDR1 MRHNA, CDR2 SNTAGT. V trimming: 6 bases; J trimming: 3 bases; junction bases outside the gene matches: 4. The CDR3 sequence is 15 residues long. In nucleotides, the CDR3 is TGTGCCAGCAGCATACTAGCGGGATACACCGGGGAGCTGTTTTTT. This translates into CASSILAGYTGELFF.

The CDR3 sequence is CASSPAPSSGNTIYF. The CDR3 nucleotides are TGTGCCAGCTCACCAGCCCCTAGCTCTGGAAACACCATATATTTT. The V call is TRBV18, the J call TRBJ1-3; D remains ambiguous. In germline, CDR1 is KGHSH, CDR2 LQKENI. With 2 bases removed from V and 0 bases from J, the gap between germline ends came to 8 bases. The CDR3 consists of 15 residues.

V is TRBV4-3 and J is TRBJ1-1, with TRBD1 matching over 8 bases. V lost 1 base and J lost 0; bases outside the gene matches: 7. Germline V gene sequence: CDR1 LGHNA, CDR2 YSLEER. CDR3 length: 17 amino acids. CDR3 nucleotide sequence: TGCGCCAGCAGCCAAGGAAACAGGGGGTACTTGAACACTGAAGCTTTCTTT. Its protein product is CASSQGNRGYLNTEAFF.

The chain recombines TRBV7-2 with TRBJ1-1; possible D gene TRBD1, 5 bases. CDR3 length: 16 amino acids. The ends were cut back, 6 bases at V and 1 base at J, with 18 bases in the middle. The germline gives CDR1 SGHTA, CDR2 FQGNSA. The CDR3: CASSYPRGKRNTEAFF. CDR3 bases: TGTGCCAGCAGTTACCCCCGGGGGAAACGGAACACTGAAGCTTTCTTT.

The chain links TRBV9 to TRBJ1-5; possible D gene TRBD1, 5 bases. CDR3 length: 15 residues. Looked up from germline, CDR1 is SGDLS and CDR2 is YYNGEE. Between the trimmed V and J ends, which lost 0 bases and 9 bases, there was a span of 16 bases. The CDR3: CASSVDGREVRPQHF. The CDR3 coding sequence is TGTGCCAGCAGCGTAGATGGCAGGGAAGTACGGCCCCAGCATTTT.